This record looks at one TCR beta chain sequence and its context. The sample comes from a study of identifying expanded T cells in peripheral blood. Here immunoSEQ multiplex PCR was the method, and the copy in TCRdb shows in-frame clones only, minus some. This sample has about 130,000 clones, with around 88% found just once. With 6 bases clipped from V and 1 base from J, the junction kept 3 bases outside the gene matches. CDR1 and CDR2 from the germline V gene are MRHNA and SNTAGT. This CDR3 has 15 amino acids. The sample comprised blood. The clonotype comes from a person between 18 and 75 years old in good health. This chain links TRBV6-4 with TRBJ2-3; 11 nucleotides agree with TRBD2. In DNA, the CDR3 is TGTGCCAGCAGGACTAGCGGGATTGGCACAGATACGCAGTATTTT. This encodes CASRTSGIGTDTQYF.